The 22 T cell receptor beta chains in this list originate from one sample, sequenced in a study of OX40 agonist ivuxolimab in advanced cancers. Method: immunoSEQ multiplex PCR; TCRdb's copy keeps in-frame clones and lacks some. This sample yields more than 40,000 clones, of which around nine tenths are seen a single time; 10% belongs to the top ten. The sequenced sample was CD4+ or CD8+ T cells sorted from blood, obtained in a trial of the OX40 agonist ivuxolimab. These receptor sequences come from an adult with an advanced solid tumor such as melanoma, head and neck, liver or kidney cancer.

The J gene is TRBJ1-1, the V gene TRBV7-3; maybe TRBD1 (5 bases). V was clipped by 8 bases and J by 9 bases, with 19 bases between them. The CDR3 consists of 13 residues. The germline V gene encodes CDR1 SGHTA and CDR2 FQGTGA. The CDR3 coding sequence is TGTGCCAGCGGGTACGGGGCTAGATCTAAAGCTTTCTTT. It codes for CASGYGARSKAFF.

The rearrangement joins TRBV27 to TRBJ1-2; 10 bases map to TRBD1. V gave up 6 bases and J gave up 8 bases; unmatched junction bases: 6. This CDR3 spans 13 amino acids. Germline V gives CDR1 MNHEY, CDR2 SMNVEV (reference sequence). The CDR3 spells CASSPGTGAGYTF. CDR3 DNA: TGTGCCAGCAGCCCAGGGACAGGGGCGGGCTACACCTTC.

The chain is built from TRBV6-5 and TRBJ1-1; TRBD1 agrees at 7 bases. This CDR3 spans 14 amino acids. CDR1 is MNHEY, CDR2 SVGAGI, per germline. V trimming: 3 bases; J trimming: 1 base; junction bases outside the gene matches: 2. In nucleotides, the CDR3 is TGTGCCAGCAGTTATAACAGGGGGAACACTGAAGCTTTCTTT. Translation gives CASSYNRGNTEAFF.

The chain joins TRBV4-1 to TRBJ2-3; D might be TRBD1 (5 bases). The germline gives CDR1 MGHRA, CDR2 YSYEKL. The CDR3 has 16 residues. The V gene lost 1 base and the J gene lost 6 bases, with 17 bases spanning the gap. The CDR3 DNA is TGCGCCAGCAGCCAAGTTGCAGGGCGGATAGGGGATACGCAGTATTTT. Encoded protein: CASSQVAGRIGDTQYF.

The rearrangement uses TRBV27 and TRBJ1-5; the match to TRBD1 covers 9 bases. After removal of 8 bases from V and 2 bases from J, the junction contained 19 bases not matched to a gene. This CDR3 is built from 19 residues. Looked up from germline, CDR1 is MNHEY and CDR2 is SMNVEV (reference sequence). The CDR3 nucleotides are TGTGCCAGCGGCTATCCGTTGGACAGGGGTCGCCGTGGCAATCAGCCCCAGCATTTT. It translates to CASGYPLDRGRRGNQPQHF.

This chain joins TRBV2 and TRBJ1-2; 8 bases are shared with TRBD1. The CDR3 sequence is 15 residues long. The germline CDR1 and CDR2 sequences are SNHLY and FYNNEI. V lost 4 bases and J lost 8; bases outside the gene matches: 12. The CDR3, as DNA: TGTGCCAGCAGTGCCGCCCCTCAGGGGGCGTTCGGCTACACCTTC. It encodes CASSAAPQGAFGYTF.

The V and J genes are TRBV9 and TRBJ2-6; D possibly matches TRBD1 or TRBD2 (6 bases each). CDR3 length: 18 residues. Germline V gene data show CDR1 as SGDLS and CDR2 as YYNGEE. V dropped 0 bases and J dropped 0 bases, with 13 bases sitting between them. The CDR3 here is CASSVGGGTVSGANVLTF. DNA for the CDR3: TGTGCCAGCAGCGTAGGAGGGGGGACGGTCTCTGGGGCCAACGTCCTGACTTTC.

Notes on this clone: The sample carries other DNA sequences with the same CDR3. V and J are TRBV4-3 and TRBJ2-7, with 7 bases that match TRBD1. Germline CDR1 and CDR2: LGHNA and YSLEER. The V segment lost 0 bases and the J segment 2 bases; nucleotides outside the gene matches: 1. CDR3 size: 14 residues. DNA for the CDR3: TGCGCCAGCAGCCAAGACAGGGGGACCTACGAGCAGTACTTC. The encoded protein is CASSQDRGTYEQYF.

This sequence joins TRBV9 and TRBJ1-1; tentative D call: TRBD1 (5 bases). Germline V lookup: CDR1 SGDLS, CDR2 YYNGEE. The CDR3 is 14 amino acids. V lost 2 bases to trimming and J lost 5 bases, with 13 bases between them. CDR3 in DNA: TGTGCCAGCAGCGTGAGGGGCGAGTGGACTGAAGCTTTCTTT. Translating gives CASSVRGEWTEAFF.

V gene TRBV25-1 combines with J gene TRBJ2-5; perhaps D is TRBD1 or TRBD2 (5 bases each). The J call is uncertain, as TRBJ2-7 better fits the DNA end. Germline CDR1 reads MGHDK; CDR2 reads SYGVNS. The CDR3 sequence is 13 residues long. The DNA of the CDR3 is TGTGCCAGCAGTGCCCGGGACCTCTACGAGCAGTACTTC. Encoded protein: CASSARDLYEQYF.

This chain links TRBV30 with TRBJ1-6; a possible D gene is TRBD1 (6 bases). Deletions cut 1 base from V and 4 bases from J, with 11 bases between. This CDR3 is 15 amino acids long. Germline V CDR1 and CDR2: GTSNPN, SVGIG (reference sequence). The CDR3 loop reads CAWSGRTVYNSPLHF. CDR3 coding DNA: TGTGCCTGGAGTGGACGGACAGTTTATAATTCACCCCTCCACTTT. Using reference TRBV30 and TRBJ1-6 for the parts outside the CDR3, the full variable domain is SQTIHQWPATLVQPVGSPLSLECTVEGTSNPNLYWYRQAAGRGLQLLFYSVGIGQISSEVPQNLSASRPQDRQFILSSKKLLLSDSGFYLCAWSGRTVYNSPLHFGNGTRLTVT.

This clone was seen once. This chain links TRBV9 with TRBJ2-3, with D perhaps given as TRBD1 or TRBD2 (6 bases each). The CDR3 length is 14 residues. V was clipped by 4 bases and J by 6 bases, with 15 bases between them. Germline V gives CDR1 SGDLS, CDR2 YYNGEE. CDR3 DNA: TGTGCCAGCAGCCCGGGGGCGCCTCGCGATACGCAGTATTTT. Its translation: CASSPGAPRDTQYF.

This clone came up once. The V and J genes are TRBV9 and TRBJ2-1; tentative D call: TRBD2 (6 bases). Deletions cut 4 bases from V and 8 bases from J, with 10 bases between. The CDR3 totals 12 residues. Germline lookup yields CDR1 SGDLS and CDR2 YYNGEE. This chain's CDR3 is CASSLGRDEQFF. The DNA of the CDR3 is TGTGCCAGCAGCCTCGGGAGAGATGAGCAGTTCTTC.

The gene calls are TRBV6-5 and TRBJ1-1; 7 bases fit TRBD1. V shed 4 bases and J 3 bases; nucleotides not matched to a gene: 11. Germline CDR1 is MNHEY and CDR2 is SVGAGI. This CDR3 has 16 amino acids. CDR3 DNA: TGTGCCAGCAGTTCCTACCACAGGGGCGCAGACACTGAAGCTTTCTTT. Protein: CASSSYHRGADTEAFF.

The chain employs TRBV10-3 and TRBJ1-3; perhaps TRBD1 as D (6 bases). The CDR3 totals 15 residues. Looked up from germline, CDR1 is ENHRY and CDR2 is SYGVKD. The V end lost 8 bases, the J end lost 0 bases, and 14 bases lay between the germline ends. The CDR3 DNA is TGTGCCATCGACGGGGGCTCGAGCTCTGGAAACACCATATATTTT. Amino acid sequence: CAIDGGSSSGNTIYF.

Relative to its sample, this clone is medium-sized. The V and J genes are TRBV9 and TRBJ1-3; D uncertain. Germline V gives CDR1 SGDLS, CDR2 YYNGEE. V dropped 4 bases and J dropped 0 bases, with 8 bases sitting between them. CDR3 length: 14 amino acids. CDR3 coding DNA: TGTGCCAGCAGCCCGCCGATCTCTGGAAACACCATATATTTT. This gives the protein CASSPPISGNTIYF.

V gene TRBV5-1 combines with J gene TRBJ2-1; TRBD2 agrees at 9 bases. This CDR3 region has 15 residues. In germline, CDR1 is SGHRS, CDR2 YFSETQ. Germline trimming cut 0 bases from V and 10 bases from J; bases unmatched to any gene: 8. The CDR3 loop reads CASSLELAGREEQFF. CDR3 sequence (DNA): TGCGCCAGCAGCTTGGAGCTAGCGGGACGTGAGGAGCAGTTCTTC.

This chain joins TRBV9 and TRBJ2-5; perhaps TRBD1 as D (6 bases). Germline CDR1 and CDR2: SGDLS and YYNGEE. The ends were cut back, 3 bases at V and 5 bases at J, with 14 bases in the middle. The CDR3 consists of 14 residues. The CDR3 sequence: CASSDAQGAETQYF. DNA for the CDR3: TGTGCCAGCAGCGACGCACAGGGCGCCGAGACCCAGTACTTC. Supplemented by reference TRBV9 and TRBJ2-5, the full variable domain reads DSGVTQTPKHLITATGQRVTLRCSPRSGDLSVYWYQQSLDQGLQFLIQYYNGEERAKGNILERFSAQQFPDLHSELNLSSLELGDSALYFCASSDAQGAETQYFGPGTRLLVL.

This clone has a handful of counts. This sequence joins TRBV7-2 and TRBJ1-3, with TRBD1 matching over 8 bases. Germline V gene data show CDR1 as SGHTA and CDR2 as FQGNSA. This CDR3 has 15 amino acids. V shed 1 base and J 8 bases; nucleotides not matched to a gene: 7. The CDR3 sequence is CASSLEDRERDTIYF. The CDR3 region has the DNA TGTGCCAGCAGCTTAGAGGACAGGGAACGTGACACCATATATTTT.

Details on this clone: Other DNA sequences in this specimen translate into the identical CDR3. The rearrangement links TRBV30 to TRBJ2-7, with TRBD1 identical over 9 bases. The germline gives CDR1 GTSNPN, CDR2 SVGIG (reference sequence). CDR3 length: 15 amino acids. Trimming cost V 2 bases and J 5 bases; bases outside gene matches: 10. CDR3 coding DNA: TGTGCCTGGAGTCTCGCCGGGACAGGGAGAAACGAGCAGTACTTC. Protein sequence: CAWSLAGTGRNEQYF.

The CDR3 region has the DNA TGCGCCAGCAGCCCGGGACTCTACTTTGAAAAACTGTTTTTT. Translated, it gives CASSPGLYFEKLFF. This chain links TRBV4-3 with TRBJ1-4; D may be TRBD1 (5 bases). Germline V gene sequence: CDR1 LGHNA, CDR2 YSLEER. V was cut by 4 bases and J by 7 bases, with 13 bases left in between. The CDR3 totals 14 residues.

The chain links TRBV7-6 to TRBJ1-5; D call uncertain. The CDR3 length is 15 residues. V was clipped by 1 base and J by 6 bases, with 13 bases between them. CDR1 SGHVS and CDR2 FNYEAQ come from the germline V gene. The CDR3 coding sequence is TGTGCCAGCAGCTTAGAGGGCGAGTCGGGTCAGCCCCAGCATTTT. Amino acid sequence: CASSLEGESGQPQHF.